Following are 21 T cell receptor beta chains from one sample sequenced in a study of blood T cell repertoires in COVID-19. Here immunoSEQ multiplex PCR was the method, and the copy in TCRdb shows in-frame clones only, minus some. The sample carries about 300,000 clones, 86% recorded once. Sequenced: peripheral blood. These receptors were taken from a woman aged 50 to 65 with acute or convalescent COVID-19.

The rearrangement links TRBV18 to TRBJ2-2; D gene unclear. V was clipped by 1 base and J by 4 bases, with 7 bases between them. The CDR3 totals 14 residues. Per the germline V gene, CDR1 is KGHSH and CDR2 is LQKENI. For the CDR3, the DNA is TGTGCCAGCTCACCACTATCGGGCACCGGGGAGCTGTTTTTT. It translates to CASSPLSGTGELFF.

CDR3 sequence reads: CAWRGQGGNQPQHF. DNA for the CDR3: TGTGCCTGGAGGGGACAGGGAGGGAATCAGCCCCAGCATTTT. This rearrangement joins TRBV30 to TRBJ1-5, with 9 bases that match TRBD1. In germline, CDR1 is GTSNPN, CDR2 SVGIG (reference sequence). The CDR3 totals 14 residues. Trimming cost V 3 bases and J 4 bases; bases outside gene matches: 4. Variable domain in full (rest from reference TRBV30 and TRBJ1-5): SQTIHQWPATLVQPVGSPLSLECTVEGTSNPNLYWYRQAAGRGLQLLFYSVGIGQISSEVPQNLSASRPQDRQFILSSKKLLLSDSGFYLCAWRGQGGNQPQHFGDGTRLSIL.

The gene calls are TRBV5-1 and TRBJ2-2, with unresolved D. CDR1 is SGHRS and CDR2 is YFSETQ in the germline V gene. The V end lost 0 bases, the J end lost 2 bases, and 8 bases lay between the germline ends. CDR3 length equals 15 residues. CDR3 DNA sequence: TGCGCCAGCAGCTTGGCGGCAGGAAACACCGGGGAGCTGTTTTTT. Protein sequence: CASSLAAGNTGELFF. Full variable domain (missing parts from reference TRBV5-1 and TRBJ2-2): KAGVTQTPRYLIKTRGQQVTLSCSPISGHRSVSWYQQTPGQGLQFLFEYFSETQRNKGNFPGRFSGRQFSNSRSEMNVSTLELGDSALYLCASSLAAGNTGELFFGEGSRLTVL.

The gene calls are TRBV27 and TRBJ2-1, with 9 bases aligning to TRBD2. The CDR3 sequence is 21 residues long. With V trimmed by 2 bases and J by 8 bases, 25 bases remained unmatched. The V gene's germline CDR1 is MNHEY and CDR2 SMNVEV (reference sequence). The CDR3 protein is CASSLRGFVLKREAESDEQFF. CDR3 in DNA: TGTGCCAGCAGTTTACGGGGTTTTGTTCTTAAGCGGGAGGCCGAGAGCGATGAGCAGTTCTTC.

This clone was seen a single time. This rearrangement joins TRBV7-2 to TRBJ2-4; D ambiguous. The V gene lost 5 bases and the J gene lost 8 bases, with 13 bases spanning the gap. This CDR3 has 13 residues. Germline CDR1 SGHTA, CDR2 FQGNSA. In DNA, the CDR3 is TGTGCCAGCAGCCCTTACCAACCGGACATTCAGTACTTC. Amino acid sequence: CASSPYQPDIQYF.

The J gene is TRBJ1-1, the V gene TRBV6-2 or TRBV6-3; 8 bases are a match to TRBD1. The CDR3 consists of 14 residues. Per germline, CDR1 MNHEY and CDR2 SVGEGT. V lost 6 bases, J lost 5 bases, and 8 bases stayed unmatched. CDR3 sequence reads: CASSGAGGGTEAFF. Here the CDR3 DNA reads TGTGCCAGCAGCGGAGCAGGGGGCGGGACTGAAGCTTTCTTT.

The chain links TRBV5-4 to TRBJ1-4; 8 nucleotides align to TRBD1. Germline CDR1 is SGHNT and CDR2 is YYREEE (reference sequence). After removal of 4 bases from V and 0 bases from J, the junction contained 11 bases not matched to a gene. This CDR3 comprises 18 residues. The CDR3 is CASSRPGTGAPTNEKLFF. CDR3 nucleotides: TGTGCCAGCAGCCGTCCCGGGACAGGAGCCCCAACTAATGAAAAACTGTTTTTT.

V usage is TRBV28 and J usage is TRBJ1-3; 8 bases map to TRBD1. The CDR3 sequence is 17 residues long. Unmatched junction bases numbered 10, after V lost 6 bases and J lost 0 bases. Germline lookup yields CDR1 MDHEN and CDR2 SYDVKM. CDR3 amino acids: CASRTGTGTPSGNTIYF. The DNA of the CDR3 is TGTGCCAGCAGAACCGGGACAGGAACCCCCTCTGGAAACACCATATATTTT.

V is TRBV5-1 and J is TRBJ1-1; D is perhaps TRBD1 (6 bases). From germline, CDR1 is SGHRS and CDR2 YFSETQ. CDR3 length: 13 residues. V was cut by 5 bases and J by 1 base, with 9 bases left in between. CDR3 DNA sequence: TGCGCCAGCAGACAGGGCAGGAACACTGAAGCTTTCTTT. Its translation is CASRQGRNTEAFF.

This chain uses TRBV7-3 with TRBJ2-7; 8 nucleotides align to TRBD2. J gave up 4 bases and V 6 bases, and 14 bases lay outside the gene matches. The CDR3 loop spans 16 amino acids. Germline CDR1 and CDR2: SGHTA and FQGTGA. CDR3 residues: CASSFGVVGLGYEQYF. CDR3 DNA sequence: TGTGCCAGCAGTTTTGGTGTTGTGGGACTAGGTTACGAGCAGTACTTC.

A remark on this clone: The sample holds other DNA sequences that translate to the same CDR3. DNA for the CDR3: TGCGCCAGCAGCTCTGGACTAGCGGGAGGGAATGAGCAGTTCTTC. Protein: CASSSGLAGGNEQFF. This chain uses TRBV5-1 with TRBJ2-1, with 15 bases aligning to TRBD2. V lost 3 bases and J lost 7; bases outside the gene matches: 2. The CDR3 consists of 15 residues. Per the germline V gene, CDR1 is SGHRS and CDR2 is YFSETQ.

V and J are TRBV20-1 and TRBJ2-1; tentatively, D is TRBD2 (6 bases). Germline loops: CDR1 DFQATT, CDR2 SNEGSKA (reference sequence). The CDR3 consists of 11 residues. This CDR3 is CSGSSYNEQFF. In DNA form, the CDR3 reads TGCAGCGGGAGCTCCTACAATGAGCAGTTCTTC.

This chain uses TRBV18 with TRBJ2-3; no clear D. The germline V gene encodes CDR1 KGHSH and CDR2 LQKENI. The CDR3 is made up of 15 amino acids. V lost 2 bases and J 0 bases, leaving 9 bases between the germline ends. CDR3: CASSPRVGSTDTQYF. The CDR3 nucleotides read TGTGCCAGCTCACCAAGAGTCGGGAGCACAGATACGCAGTATTTT.

The CDR3 is CASRILAGDTQFF. The CDR3 nucleotides read TGTGCCAGCAGGATACTAGCGGGGGATACCCAGTTCTTC. The J gene is TRBJ2-1, the V gene TRBV28; 11 bases are shared with TRBD2. The germline V gene encodes CDR1 MDHEN and CDR2 SYDVKM. Trimming removed 6 bases from V and 13 bases from J; junction bases left unmatched: 8. The CDR3 is made up of 13 amino acids.

The chain carries TRBV7-9 and TRBJ2-7; possible D gene TRBD1, 6 bases. CDR3 size: 15 residues. The germline gives CDR1 SEHNR, CDR2 FQNEAQ (reference sequence). Trimming stripped 4 bases from V and 2 bases from J, with 15 bases between. The DNA for the CDR3 is TGTGCCAGCAGCTACACACCACAGGGCGCCTACGAGCAGTACTTC. Its translation is CASSYTPQGAYEQYF.

The chain has TRBV3-1 (or the pseudogene TRBV3-2) and TRBJ2-3, with TRBD2 identical over 11 bases. Germline lookup yields CDR1 LGHDT and CDR2 YNNKEL (reference sequence). The CDR3 contains 17 residues. Losses at the gene ends were 3 bases for V and 1 base for J; bases not matched to a gene: 6. This CDR3 is CASSHTSGSGGTDTQYF. CDR3 in DNA: TGTGCCAGCAGCCACACTAGCGGGAGTGGCGGCACAGATACGCAGTATTTT.

V and J are TRBV6-4 and TRBJ2-2; 9 bases agree with TRBD1. The CDR3 is 15 residues long. Trimming at V came to 4 bases and at J to 4 bases, leaving 4 bases not matched to a gene. Germline loops: CDR1 MRHNA, CDR2 SNTAGT. DNA of the CDR3: TGTGCCAGCAGTGCGGTGACAGGGGGCACCGGGGAGCTGTTTTTT. It translates to CASSAVTGGTGELFF.

This chain links TRBV7-8 with TRBJ1-3; no clear D. Germline CDR1 is SGHVS and CDR2 is FQNEAQ. The CDR3 runs 16 residues. Trimming left V 0 bases short and J 0 bases short, with 9 bases between. In DNA form, the CDR3 reads TGTGCCAGCAGCTTAGCGGGCTTATACTCTGGAAACACCATATATTTT. It encodes CASSLAGLYSGNTIYF.

This clone was counted only a few times. The chain is built from TRBV7-2 and TRBJ1-1, with D uncertain. The CDR3 loop spans 15 amino acids. Between the trimmed V and J ends, which lost 1 base and 1 base, there was a span of 10 bases. The germline V gene has CDR1 SGHTA and CDR2 FQGNSA. The CDR3 protein is CASSLEYSANTEAFF. The CDR3 nucleotides are TGTGCCAGCAGCTTAGAGTATAGTGCGAACACTGAAGCTTTCTTT.

The chain uses TRBV23-1 and TRBJ1-4, with D possibly TRBD1 on 5 matching bases. TRBV23-1 counts as an open reading frame of uncertain function. The V end was cut by 1 base, the J end by 8 bases, with 14 bases between. This CDR3 has 15 residues. The CDR3 loop is CASSQFRGGGEKLFF. The CDR3 DNA reads as TGCGCCAGCAGTCAATTCCGGGGCGGAGGGGAAAAACTGTTTTTT.

The rearrangement joins TRBV24-1 to TRBJ1-4, with unresolved D. Germline CDR1 KGHDR, CDR2 SFDVKD. Trimming cost V 3 bases and J 8 bases, with 6 bases left between them. This CDR3 contains 12 residues. The CDR3 is CATSDDTEKLFF. Written as DNA, the CDR3 is TGTGCCACCAGTGATGACACCGAAAAACTGTTTTTT.